This entry lists 22 T cell receptor beta chains sequenced from one sample in a study of immune characterization of retroperitoneal liposarcoma (dated by TCRdb to about 2019). Library preparation was by PCR. Sequenced using a NextSeq 500. TCRdb trimmed public reads at Q25 via fastp, called clones via MiXCR and kept in-frame beta chains. Identical CDR3 protein sequences are pooled into one entry, listed with their most common genes and DNA. This sample has thousands of distinct CDR3 sequences in its table, and about 38% of those were observed once. The top ten constitute 14% to 15% of the sample. The sample consisted of tumor tissue. The receptors were sampled from a male donor with retroperitoneal liposarcoma.

In its sample, this clonotype is medium-sized. This chain links TRBV6-5 with TRBJ2-1, with TRBD2 matching over 14 bases. Per the germline V gene, CDR1 is MNHEY and CDR2 is SVGAGI. Trimming at V came to 2 bases and at J to 0 bases, leaving 9 bases not matched to a gene. The CDR3 contains 20 residues. The CDR3 here is CASSYTPGLAGESSYNEQFF. The CDR3 DNA sequence: TGTGCCAGCAGTTACACACCGGGACTAGCGGGGGAGAGCTCCTACAATGAGCAGTTCTTC.

The chain has TRBV25-1 and TRBJ2-1, with D perhaps matching TRBD2 (5 bases). The J call may be faulty, since TRBJ2-7 better matches the DNA end. The CDR3 spans 15 residues. Germline CDR1 reads MGHDK; CDR2 reads SYGVNS. CDR3 sequence reads: CASKRTGGSYNEQYF. The CDR3 DNA reads TGTGCCAGCAAGCGGACTGGAGGCTCCTACAATGAGCAGTACTTC.

This clonotype is categorized as medium-sized. This chain uses TRBV6-1 with TRBJ2-1; D could derive from TRBD1 or TRBD2 (6 bases each). The J call is uncertain, as TRBJ2-7 better fits the DNA end. This CDR3 region has 15 residues. Germline V gene data show CDR1 as MNHNS and CDR2 as SASEGT. CDR3 nucleotide sequence: TGTGCCAGCAGGTATCAACTAGCAGGGGCCAATGAGCAGTACTTC. Its translation is CASRYQLAGANEQYF.

This clonotype turned up a few times. The chain carries TRBV10-1 and TRBJ2-2; TRBD1 matches at 9 bases. The CDR3 length is 14 residues. Germline CDR1 and CDR2: WNHNN and SYGVQD (reference sequence). V shed 8 bases and J 6 bases; nucleotides not matched to a gene: 7. In nucleotides, the CDR3 is TGCGCCAGCCAAGGGACAGGGAATTCCGGGGAGCTGTTTTTT. Translating it yields CASQGTGNSGELFF.

The rearrangement joins TRBV6-6 to TRBJ2-3, with 7 bases identical to TRBD1. The last part of the DNA fits TRBJ2-7 better; the J call may be wrong. This CDR3 has 15 residues. Germline CDR1 reads MNHNY; CDR2 reads SVGAGI (reference sequence). The CDR3 here is CASSYLQGWSYEQYF. CDR3 DNA sequence: TGTGCCAGCAGTTATCTACAGGGGTGGTCCTACGAGCAGTACTTC.

This clonotype was observed a few times. The chain carries TRBV7-6 and TRBJ2-7; D gene ambiguous. V was trimmed by 5 bases and J by 6 bases, leaving 14 bases between them. The CDR3 loop spans 13 amino acids. The germline gives CDR1 SGHVS, CDR2 FNYEAQ. This CDR3 reads CASSTPARLEQYF. In DNA, the CDR3 is TGTGCCAGCAGCACCCCGGCCCGCCTCGAGCAGTACTTC.

This clonotype was observed a handful of times. The rearrangement uses TRBV6-6 and TRBJ2-4; 12 nucleotides agree with TRBD1. This CDR3 has 22 amino acids. After removal of 0 bases from V and 0 bases from J, the junction contained 15 bases not matched to a gene. The germline V gene has CDR1 MNHNY and CDR2 SVGAGI (reference sequence). CDR3 sequence reads: CASSYSGTGGAYGELAKNIQYF. As DNA, the CDR3 is TGTGCCAGCAGTTACTCAGGGACAGGGGGCGCCTATGGGGAGCTAGCCAAAAACATTCAGTACTTC.

The V and J genes are TRBV6-5 and TRBJ2-5, with 7 bases identical to TRBD2. In germline, CDR1 is MNHEY, CDR2 SVGAGI. This CDR3 region has 15 residues. After removal of 8 bases from V and 2 bases from J, the junction contained 11 bases not matched to a gene. This chain's CDR3 is CASAKGGAGQETQYF. The CDR3 bases are TGTGCCAGCGCGAAGGGAGGGGCCGGTCAAGAGACCCAGTACTTC.

This clonotype is labeled medium-sized. The rearrangement uses TRBV6-1 and TRBJ2-5; 8 bases match TRBD1. The end of the DNA is better explained by TRBJ2-7, so the J call may be wrong. The CDR3 runs to 14 residues. Germline V lookup: CDR1 MNHNS, CDR2 SASEGT. CDR3 amino acids: CASSPRTGPYEQYF. The CDR3 DNA sequence: TGTGCCAGCAGTCCCCGGACAGGGCCCTACGAGCAGTACTTC.

This clonotype showed up just a few times. The chain joins TRBV6-6 to TRBJ2-5, with 11 nucleotides matching TRBD1. CDR3 length: 15 amino acids. V lost 0 bases to trimming and J lost 5 bases; unmatched junction nucleotides: 2. Per germline, CDR1 MNHNY and CDR2 SVGAGI (reference sequence). CDR3 nucleotides: TGTGCCAGCAGTTACTCGGGGACAGGGGGGGAGACCCAGTACTTC. Amino acid sequence: CASSYSGTGGETQYF.

The V and J genes are TRBV10-1 and TRBJ2-5; D might be TRBD2 (6 bases). The V end lost 3 bases, the J end lost 2 bases, and 10 bases lay between the germline ends. This CDR3 contains 14 residues. In germline, CDR1 is WNHNN, CDR2 SYGVQD (reference sequence). The CDR3 is CASSDSREQETQYF. CDR3 coding DNA: TGCGCCAGCAGTGACTCCCGGGAGCAAGAGACCCAGTACTTC.

This clonotype was recorded a few times. This chain links TRBV6-5 with TRBJ2-3; tentatively, D is TRBD1 or TRBD2 (5 bases each). Germline CDR1 is MNHEY and CDR2 is SVGAGI. This CDR3 comprises 15 residues. The V and J ends lost 0 bases and 1 base respectively, with 8 bases between them. The CDR3 coding sequence is TGTGCCAGCAGTTACTCGGGGACGGGCACAGATACGCAGTATTTT. Residues: CASSYSGTGTDTQYF.

This clonotype is termed medium-sized (0.01 to 0.1%). This chain connects TRBV11-3 to TRBJ2-1; 7 bases are a match to TRBD2. Trimming removed 5 bases from V and 10 bases from J; junction bases left unmatched: 8. Germline CDR1 reads SGHNT; CDR2 reads YENEEA. The CDR3 contains 13 residues. The CDR3 loop reads CASSAGIGREQFF. The CDR3 DNA follows: TGTGCCAGCAGCGCCGGGATCGGGAGGGAGCAGTTCTTC. Based on the CDR3 plus reference TRBV11-3 and TRBJ2-1, the full variable domain is EAGVVQSPRYKIIEKKQPVAFWCNPISGHNTLYWYLQNLGQGPELLIRYENEEAVDDSQLPKDRFSAERLKGVDSTLKIQPAELGDSAVYLCASSAGIGREQFFGPGTRLTVL.

The genes are TRBV7-9 and TRBJ2-1, with D maybe TRBD1 (6 bases). Per the germline V gene, CDR1 is SEHNR and CDR2 is FQNEAQ (reference sequence). The CDR3 has 15 residues. V shed 5 bases and J shed 10 bases, with 21 bases lying between them. The CDR3 DNA reads TGTGCCAGCAGCAAGTGGCAGGGGAGCTCCTACGAGCAGTTCTTC. As protein: CASSKWQGSSYEQFF.

In this sample, this clonotype is medium-sized. The chain has TRBV12-3 or TRBV12-4 and TRBJ2-1; a possible D gene is TRBD2 (6 bases). This CDR3 contains 16 residues. V lost 5 bases and J 0 bases, leaving 14 bases between the germline ends. For the CDR3, the DNA is TGTGCCAGCAGTAGCTTTAGCGGCCTCTCCTACAATGAGCAGTTCTTC. Translation: CASSSFSGLSYNEQFF.

J is TRBJ2-5 and V is TRBV6-1, with D uncertain. CDR3 size: 10 residues. Germline-derived CDR1 and CDR2 are MNHNS and SASEGT. CDR3 region: CVVGTETQYF. CDR3 bases: TGTGTTGTGGGAACGGAGACCCAGTACTTC.

This clonotype is labeled medium-sized. The chain joins TRBV12-3 or TRBV12-4 to TRBJ2-1, with D possibly TRBD2 on 6 matching bases. V shed 3 bases and J shed 4 bases, with 10 bases lying between them. The CDR3 covers 14 residues. Here the CDR3 reads CASSFLAEYNEQFF. The CDR3 region has the DNA TGTGCCAGCAGTTTTTTAGCGGAGTACAATGAGCAGTTCTTC.

About this clonotype itself: One junction end disagrees with the germline gene, perhaps due to a read error. V is TRBV7-6 and J is TRBJ2-3; the D gene is possibly TRBD2 (5 bases). Germline CDR1 and CDR2: SGHVS and FNYEAQ. CDR3 length: 13 amino acids. The CDR3, as DNA: TGTGCTAGCAGCCGGGGTTACACAGATACGCAGTATTTT. Translation gives CASSRGYTDTQYF.

CDR3 DNA sequence: TGTGCCAGCAGCCCGGGACAGGGGGGAAGGACAGATACGCAGTATTTT. The encoded protein is CASSPGQGGRTDTQYF. J is TRBJ2-3 and V is TRBV12-3 or TRBV12-4; 11 bases match TRBD1. The CDR3 sequence is 16 residues long. V gave up 6 bases and J gave up 3 bases; unmatched junction bases: 8.

This rearrangement joins TRBV6-1 to TRBJ2-1; a possible D gene is TRBD1 (6 bases). Germline assignment: CDR1 MNHNS and CDR2 SASEGT. There are 17 residues in the CDR3. Deletions cut 5 bases from V and 13 bases from J, with 30 bases between. The CDR3 region has the DNA TGTGCCAGCAGTTATGTCGGGATACAGGGCGTTGGGGAGACCCAGTTCTTC. This codes for CASSYVGIQGVGETQFF.

The rearrangement joins TRBV12-3 or TRBV12-4 to TRBJ2-4; possibly TRBD1 for D (5 bases). This CDR3 has 14 residues. V was clipped by 7 bases and J by 2 bases, with 12 bases between them. The CDR3 loop is CASKQGSSKNIQYF. The CDR3 region has the DNA TGTGCCAGCAAGCAGGGTTCATCCAAAAACATTCAGTACTTC.

This clonotype is judged medium-sized (0.01 to 0.1%). In nucleotides, the CDR3 is TGTGCCAGCAGTTACCGGGAGGCGGATTCACCCCTCCACTTT. This translates into CASSYREADSPLHF. The chain couples TRBV6-6 to TRBJ1-6; no reliable D call. The germline V and J ends were trimmed by 2 bases and 8 bases, with 10 bases remaining between them. CDR1 is MNHNY, CDR2 SVGAGI, per germline (reference sequence). The CDR3 covers 14 residues.